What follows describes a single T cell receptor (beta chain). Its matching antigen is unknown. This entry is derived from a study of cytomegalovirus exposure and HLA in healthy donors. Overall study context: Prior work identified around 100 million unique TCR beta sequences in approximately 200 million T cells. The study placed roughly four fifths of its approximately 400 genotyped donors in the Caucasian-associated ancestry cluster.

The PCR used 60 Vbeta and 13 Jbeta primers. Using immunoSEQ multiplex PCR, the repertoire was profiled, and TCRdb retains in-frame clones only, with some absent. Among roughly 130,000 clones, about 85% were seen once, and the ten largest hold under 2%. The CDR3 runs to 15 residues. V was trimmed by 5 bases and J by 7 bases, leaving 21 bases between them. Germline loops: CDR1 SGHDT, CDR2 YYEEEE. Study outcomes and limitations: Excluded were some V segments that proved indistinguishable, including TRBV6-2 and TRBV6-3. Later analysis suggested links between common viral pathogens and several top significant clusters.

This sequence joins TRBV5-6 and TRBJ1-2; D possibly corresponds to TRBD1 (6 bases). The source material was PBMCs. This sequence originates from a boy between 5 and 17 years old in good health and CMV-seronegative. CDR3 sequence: CASRPRDTRSPGYTF. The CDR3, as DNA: TGTGCCAGCAGACCCCGGGACACGCGATCTCCTGGCTACACCTTC.